Below are 24 T cell receptor beta chains sequenced from a single sample in a study of Ad26.COV2.S vaccination and SARS-CoV-2 variants. TCRdb keeps only in-frame clones here, not all; method: immunoSEQ multiplex PCR. This sample has more than 400,000 clones, with roughly 90% found just once. The treatment denotes: 15 to 20 received Ad26.COV2.S at low or high dose, single or two shots; about 5 received placebo; per-sample allocation not given. Material that was analyzed had been drawn on day 63 after the first vaccine or placebo injection. Sample: peripheral blood, taken in a trial of Ad26.COV2.S vaccine versus placebo. These receptors came from a person aged 18-60 years who received the Ad26.COV2.S COVID-19 vaccine or a placebo.

This chain joins TRBV2 and TRBJ1-4, with TRBD1 matching over 9 bases. The CDR3 extends over 15 amino acids. The germline CDR1 and CDR2 sequences are SNHLY and FYNNEI. The V segment lost 0 bases and the J segment 8 bases; nucleotides outside the gene matches: 4. This CDR3 reads CASSEATGGREKLFF. As DNA, the CDR3 is TGTGCCAGCAGTGAAGCGACAGGGGGGCGCGAAAAACTGTTTTTT. The full variable domain, rest sourced from reference TRBV2 and TRBJ1-4, is EPEVTQTPSHQVTQMGQEVILRCVPISNHLYFYWYRQILGQKVEFLVSFYNNEISEKSEIFDDQFSVERPDGSNFTLKIRSTKLEDSAMYFCASSEATGGREKLFFGSGTQLSVL.

The chain has TRBV28 and TRBJ2-3; D not certain. The CDR3 is 16 residues long. In germline, CDR1 is MDHEN, CDR2 SYDVKM. The V and J ends lost 5 bases and 0 bases respectively, with 15 bases between them. CDR3 loop: CASSPTGEPSTDTQYF. The CDR3 bases are TGTGCCAGCAGTCCCACTGGCGAACCTAGCACAGATACGCAGTATTTT. The complete variable domain, with remaining parts taken from reference TRBV28 and TRBJ2-3, reads DVKVTQSSRYLVKRTGEKVFLECVQDMDHENMFWYRQDPGLGLRLIYFSYDVKMKEKGDIPEGYSVSREKKERFSLILESASTNQTSMYLCASSPTGEPSTDTQYFGPGTRLTVL.

J is TRBJ2-7 and V is TRBV5-1, with D tentatively TRBD2 (6 bases). Trimming left V 3 bases short and J 6 bases short, with 10 bases between. The CDR3 loop spans 12 amino acids. Germline V gene data show CDR1 as SGHRS and CDR2 as YFSETQ. The DNA of the CDR3 is TGCGCCAGCAGCTGGCCCGGGGGCGAGCAGTACTTC. Protein: CASSWPGGEQYF.

This sequence joins TRBV4-3 and TRBJ2-5; D is undetermined. Looked up from germline, CDR1 is LGHNA and CDR2 is YSLEER. The CDR3 has 15 residues. V lost 2 bases and J 0 bases, leaving 10 bases between the germline ends. The CDR3 DNA follows: TGCGCCAGCAGCCAACAGGATTCGTACCAAGAGACCCAGTACTTC. Protein sequence: CASSQQDSYQETQYF.

V is TRBV18 and J is TRBJ2-1; D might be TRBD2 (6 bases). Germline V gene sequence: CDR1 KGHSH, CDR2 LQKENI. Trimming pared 8 bases from V and 12 bases from J, leaving 14 bases between. The CDR3 contains 11 residues. The CDR3 loop reads CASQGGKGQFF. The CDR3 DNA sequence: TGTGCCAGCCAAGGAGGGAAGGGGCAGTTCTTC. Based on the CDR3 plus reference TRBV18 and TRBJ2-1, the full variable domain is NAGVMQNPRHLVRRRGQEARLRCSPMKGHSHVYWYRQLPEEGLKFMVYLQKENIIDESGMPKERFSAEFPKEGPSILRIQQVVRGDSAAYFCASQGGKGQFFGPGTRLTVL.

The chain has TRBV3-1 (or the pseudogene TRBV3-2) and TRBJ2-2; D is unresolved. The germline V gene encodes CDR1 LGHDT and CDR2 YNNKEL (reference sequence). The V end was cut by 3 bases, the J end by 1 base, with 9 bases between. This CDR3 region has 15 residues. CDR3 coding DNA: TGTGCCAGCAGCCATAGGGCTGGGAACACCGGGGAGCTGTTTTTT. This translates into CASSHRAGNTGELFF.

The rearrangement joins TRBV27 to TRBJ1-2, with D hard to call. V shed 0 bases and J shed 4 bases, with 9 bases lying between them. This CDR3 is 14 amino acids long. Germline lookup yields CDR1 MNHEY and CDR2 SMNVEV (reference sequence). The CDR3 DNA sequence: TGTGCCAGCAGTTTATCCCGTAACACCTATGGCTACACCTTC. Amino acid sequence: CASSLSRNTYGYTF.

The chain joins TRBV29-1 to TRBJ2-7; 8 positions match TRBD2. The CDR3 sequence is 11 residues long. CDR1 SQVTM and CDR2 ANQGSEA come from the germline V gene. CDR3 protein: CVAGTSYEQYF. The DNA of the CDR3 is TGCGTAGCGGGGACCTCCTACGAGCAGTACTTC.

The V call is TRBV19, the J call TRBJ2-1; D perhaps matches TRBD2 (5 bases). V lost 3 bases and J 2 bases, leaving 11 bases between the germline ends. From germline, CDR1 is LNHDA and CDR2 SQIVND (reference sequence). This CDR3 spans 15 amino acids. CDR3 bases: TGTGCCAGTAGTATGTTAGCGCCCACCTACAATGAGCAGTTCTTC. Its protein product is CASSMLAPTYNEQFF.

The genes are TRBV5-5 and TRBJ1-2, with 8 bases lining up with TRBD1. This CDR3 has 13 amino acids. V shed 4 bases, J shed 5 bases, and the junction held 4 bases outside the gene matches. Germline loops: CDR1 SGHKS, CDR2 YYEKEE (reference sequence). CDR3 bases: TGTGCCAGCAGCCCGACAGGGGATTATGGCTACACCTTC. The encoded protein is CASSPTGDYGYTF. The full variable domain, completed using reference TRBV5-5 and TRBJ1-2, is DAGVTQSPTHLIKTRGQQVTLRCSPISGHKSVSWYQQVLGQGPQFIFQYYEKEERGRGNFPDRFSARQFPNYSSELNVNALLLGDSALYLCASSPTGDYGYTFGSGTRLTVV.

This rearrangement joins TRBV7-2 to TRBJ2-7; TRBD2 agrees at 7 bases. With V trimmed by 7 bases and J by 3 bases, 12 bases remained unmatched. CDR1 SGHTA and CDR2 FQGNSA come from the germline V gene. The CDR3 consists of 15 residues. The CDR3 coding sequence is TGTGCCAGCACCAAATGGAGGGGAGGGAACTACGAGCAGTACTTC. Protein sequence: CASTKWRGGNYEQYF.

In its sample, this clone was seen once. The rearrangement joins TRBV4-1 to TRBJ1-6, with TRBD1 matching 7 bases. CDR1 is MGHRA, CDR2 YSYEKL, per germline. The length of the CDR3 is 20 residues. V gave up 4 bases and J gave up 0 bases; unmatched junction bases: 15. CDR3 sequence: CASSRRDSAFSDSYNSPLHF. The CDR3 nucleotides read TGCGCCAGCAGCCGTCGGGACAGCGCCTTCTCCGACTCCTATAATTCACCCCTCCACTTT.

The rearrangement links TRBV4-1 to TRBJ1-5; D gene uncertain. In germline, CDR1 is MGHRA, CDR2 YSYEKL. CDR3 size: 14 residues. Trimming shortened V by 3 bases and J by 5 bases, and 11 bases separated the two germline ends. The CDR3 bases are TGCGCCAGCAGCCAGCGGACGTACGATCAGCCCCAGCATTTT. Translating gives CASSQRTYDQPQHF.

The chain recombines TRBV7-2 with TRBJ1-5, with D hard to call. Per germline, CDR1 SGHTA and CDR2 FQGNSA. This CDR3 has 13 amino acids. V lost 4 bases to trimming and J lost 11 bases, with 15 bases between them. CDR3 sequence reads: CASSSAPPESQHF. In nucleotides, the CDR3 is TGTGCCAGCAGCTCCGCGCCTCCGGAGTCCCAGCATTTT.

The CDR3 DNA reads TGTGCCAGCAGCTTGGTGGCACCCTACAATGAGCAGTTCTTC. Residues: CASSLVAPYNEQFF. The rearrangement links TRBV5-5 to TRBJ2-1; the D is unclear. This CDR3 comprises 14 residues. Trimming took off 0 bases at V and 2 bases at J, with 6 bases between the two ends. Germline assignment: CDR1 SGHKS and CDR2 YYEKEE (reference sequence).

This chain joins TRBV27 and TRBJ1-1; D possibly corresponds to TRBD1 (5 bases). Trimming shortened V by 4 bases and J by 4 bases, and 13 bases separated the two germline ends. This CDR3 spans 14 amino acids. Per the germline V gene, CDR1 is MNHEY and CDR2 is SMNVEV (reference sequence). The CDR3 nucleotides are TGTGCCAGCAGTTACCTGCCAGGGAGCACTGAAGCTTTCTTT. Protein sequence: CASSYLPGSTEAFF.

V gene TRBV6-2 or TRBV6-3 combines with J gene TRBJ2-3; D ambiguous. CDR1 MNHEY and CDR2 SVGEGT come from the germline V gene. CDR3 length: 16 amino acids. The ends were cut back, 5 bases at V and 1 base at J, with 16 bases in the middle. In DNA, the CDR3 is TGTGCCAGCAGTGACCCGCCGCGAGACGGCACAGATACGCAGTATTTT. Translation: CASSDPPRDGTDTQYF.

The J gene is TRBJ2-3, the V gene TRBV5-6, with 8 bases lining up with TRBD2. The V and J ends lost 4 bases and 6 bases, in that order; junction bases with no gene match: 10. CDR3 length: 15 residues. Germline CDR1 and CDR2: SGHDT and YYEEEE. The CDR3: CASSLSAGGGDTQYF. The DNA of the CDR3 is TGTGCCAGCAGCCTAAGTGCGGGGGGCGGGGATACGCAGTATTTT.

There are a few counts of this clone. V usage is TRBV7-9 and J usage is TRBJ1-1; no reliable D call. With 6 bases removed from V and 2 bases from J, the gap between germline ends came to 7 bases. This CDR3 spans 12 amino acids. Germline lookup yields CDR1 SEHNR and CDR2 FQNEAQ (reference sequence). The CDR3, as DNA: TGTGCCAGCAGGGTGACCAACACTGAAGCTTTCTTT. Translation gives CASRVTNTEAFF.

The CDR3 loop reads CASTPAGQVAYEQYF. CDR3 sequence (DNA): TGTGCCAGCACCCCCGCGGGACAGGTGGCCTACGAGCAGTACTTC. V is TRBV7-2 and J is TRBJ2-7; TRBD1 aligns across 8 bases. The CDR3 contains 15 residues. The J segment lost 2 bases and the V segment lost 7 bases, leaving 10 bases of the junction unmatched. Germline CDR1 is SGHTA and CDR2 is FQGNSA.

This clone came up a few times. The chain links TRBV7-9 to TRBJ1-2, with 9 positions matching TRBD1. The CDR3 is 18 amino acids. From germline, CDR1 is SEHNR and CDR2 FQNEAQ (reference sequence). V trimming: 5 bases; J trimming: 6 bases; junction bases outside the gene matches: 19. The CDR3 DNA is TGTGCCAGCAGCCCAGGTTTGGTCTGGGACAGGGAAGTTGATGGCTACACCTTC. Translating it yields CASSPGLVWDREVDGYTF.

This clone was seen a few times. The chain employs TRBV18 and TRBJ1-5; TRBD1 agrees at 7 bases. The CDR3 is 17 amino acids. Germline V gene sequence: CDR1 KGHSH, CDR2 LQKENI. With V trimmed by 5 bases and J by 0 bases, 10 bases remained unmatched. The CDR3 loop is CASSNSTGYSSNQPQHF. CDR3 sequence (DNA): TGTGCCAGCTCAAACTCGACAGGGTATAGTAGCAATCAGCCCCAGCATTTT.

The chain combines TRBV4-1 with TRBJ1-5; D is uncertain. V lost 1 base, J lost 4 bases, and 8 bases lay in between. The germline V gene has CDR1 MGHRA and CDR2 YSYEKL. This CDR3 has 14 residues. The DNA for the CDR3 is TGCGCCAGCAGCCAAGTCCCGAGAAATCAGCCCCAGCATTTT. It specifies CASSQVPRNQPQHF.

The genes are TRBV5-6 and TRBJ1-4; D unclear. This CDR3 is built from 15 residues. Germline CDR1 SGHDT, CDR2 YYEEEE. The V end was cut by 4 bases, the J end by 7 bases, with 17 bases between. The chain's CDR3 is CASSASGSGGEKLFF. CDR3 coding DNA: TGTGCCAGCAGCGCGTCAGGTTCCGGCGGTGAAAAACTGTTTTTT.